What follows are 9 T cell receptor beta chains derived from one specimen sequenced in a study of cytomegalovirus exposure and HLA in healthy donors. PCR employed 60 Vbeta and 13 Jbeta primers. TCRdb's copy holds only in-frame clones and misses some; the assay was immunoSEQ multiplex PCR. Its clone listing holds around 150,000 clones. The specimen sequenced was PBMCs. The receptor source for this set is a woman aged 55-75 years in good health and CMV-seronegative.

The genes are TRBV15 and TRBJ2-5; the D gene is possibly TRBD1 (6 bases). Trimming shortened V by 1 base and J by 2 bases, and 11 bases separated the two germline ends. Germline V gives CDR1 LNHNV, CDR2 YYDKDF (reference sequence). This CDR3 has 15 amino acids. CDR3 DNA: TGTGCCACCAGCAGAGTGAGGCAGGGGCAAGAGACCCAGTACTTC. As protein: CATSRVRQGQETQYF.

The chain joins TRBV11-3 to TRBJ1-5; D not resolved. Trimming cost V 0 bases and J 9 bases, with 15 bases left between them. Germline values: CDR1 SGHNT, CDR2 YENEEA. CDR3 size: 15 residues. The CDR3 nucleotides are TGTGCCAGCAGCTTAGATCCACGCCGGGGTCCGCCCCAGCATTTT. This translates into CASSLDPRRGPPQHF.

The chain uses TRBV14 and TRBJ2-1; D is unresolved. Germline CDR1 SGHDN, CDR2 FVKESK. This CDR3 contains 13 residues. V was trimmed by 1 base and J by 7 bases, leaving 8 bases between them. CDR3 DNA sequence: TGTGCCAGCAGCCAAGCCATCAGAAATGAGCAGTTCTTC. It yields the protein CASSQAIRNEQFF. Based on the CDR3 plus reference TRBV14 and TRBJ2-1, the full variable domain is EAGVTQFPSHSVIEKGQTVTLRCDPISGHDNLYWYRRVMGKEIKFLLHFVKESKQDESGMPNNRFLAERTGGTYSTLKVQPAELEDSGVYFCASSQAIRNEQFFGPGTRLTVL.

V usage is TRBV7-9 and J usage is TRBJ2-3; TRBD2 matches at 9 bases. The V gene's germline CDR1 is SEHNR and CDR2 FQNEAQ (reference sequence). The CDR3 sequence is 16 residues long. The junction had 11 bases not matched to a gene; V was cut back by 4 bases and J by 6 bases. DNA of the CDR3: TGTGCCAGCAGCTCCCGACTAGCGGTAGGGGAGGATACGCAGTATTTT. It specifies CASSSRLAVGEDTQYF. Filled out from reference TRBV7-9 and TRBJ2-3, the complete variable domain reads DTGVSQNPRHKITKRGQNVTFRCDPISEHNRLYWYRQTLGQGPEFLTYFQNEAQLEKSRLLSDRFSAERPKGSFSTLEIQRTEQGDSAMYLCASSSRLAVGEDTQYFGPGTRLTVL.

The chain has TRBV12-5 and TRBJ2-1, with D perhaps matching TRBD2 (7 bases). The CDR3 spans 14 residues. The V gene's germline CDR1 is LGHNT and CDR2 FRNRAP. V shed 7 bases and J shed 8 bases, with 18 bases lying between them. This chain's CDR3 is CASAPGPGGDEQFF. The CDR3, as DNA: TGTGCTAGTGCCCCCGGACCGGGGGGCGATGAGCAGTTCTTC.

This chain joins TRBV11-2 and TRBJ1-5; D uncertain. Trimming took 5 bases from V and 1 from J, leaving 6 bases between them. This CDR3 comprises 13 residues. Germline V gene data show CDR1 as SGHAT and CDR2 as FQNNGV. DNA for the CDR3: TGTGCCAGCAGCCCCGAGAGCAATCAGCCCCAGCATTTT. Residues: CASSPESNQPQHF. The variable domain in full, completed from reference TRBV11-2 and TRBJ1-5, reads EAGVAQSPRYKIIEKRQSVAFWCNPISGHATLYWYQQILGQGPKLLIQFQNNGVVDDSQLPKDRFSAERLKGVDSTLKIQPAKLEDSAVYLCASSPESNQPQHFGDGTRLSIL.

This chain connects TRBV25-1 to TRBJ1-1; D gene uncertain. With 10 bases removed from V and 4 bases from J, the gap between germline ends came to 16 bases. Germline V gene data show CDR1 as MGHDK and CDR2 as SYGVNS. CDR3 length equals 13 residues. The CDR3 DNA reads as TGTGCCACCCAAACATCCCCCCCCACTGAAGCTTTCTTT. This encodes CATQTSPPTEAFF. The whole variable domain, remainder taken from reference TRBV25-1 and TRBJ1-1, is EADIYQTPRYLVIGTGKKITLECSQTMGHDKMYWYQQDPGMELHLIHYSYGVNSTEKGDLSSESTVSRIRTEHFPLTLESARPSHTSQYLCATQTSPPTEAFFGQGTRLTVV.

This chain connects TRBV5-1 to TRBJ2-7; 7 bases are shared with TRBD1. Germline V gives CDR1 SGHRS, CDR2 YFSETQ. V was pared by 2 bases and J by 0 bases, with 5 bases of the junction left unmatched. This CDR3 is built from 15 residues. CDR3 loop: CASSFETGISYEQYF. The CDR3 DNA is TGCGCCAGCAGCTTCGAGACAGGGATCTCCTACGAGCAGTACTTC.

This chain connects TRBV19 to TRBJ2-3, with 9 bases lining up with TRBD1. The length of the CDR3 is 14 residues. The J segment lost 0 bases and the V segment lost 9 bases, leaving 4 bases of the junction unmatched. The germline gives CDR1 LNHDA, CDR2 SQIVND (reference sequence). DNA of the CDR3: TGTGCCAGCCGGGACAGGGAGAGCACAGATACGCAGTATTTT. Protein: CASRDRESTDTQYF.